The 20 T cell receptor beta chains reported below all come from one sample, sequenced in a study of identical twins. Using its own MiXCR run on the 5' RACE reads, TCRdb lists one record per CDR3 protein. The table lists 450,000 to 600,000 distinct CDR3 sequences, 20% to 25% of them singletons. These same records also appear under a second study, on yellow fever vaccine responses in identical twins.

Material for sequencing was CD4+ T cells sorted from blood. These receptors came from a woman under 30 in good health.

Here the CDR3 reads CASSLISGANVLTF. The CDR3 nucleotides read TGTGCCAGCAGCTTGATTTCTGGGGCCAACGTCCTGACTTTC. The chain couples TRBV12-3 or TRBV12-4 to TRBJ2-6; D is unresolved. V shed 6 bases and J shed 1 base, with 7 bases lying between them. This CDR3 is 14 amino acids long.

The chain couples TRBV13 to TRBJ2-6; D unclear. This CDR3 spans 15 amino acids. CDR1 is PRHDT, CDR2 FYEKMQ, per germline (reference sequence). Trimming stripped 2 bases from V and 0 bases from J, with 5 bases between. The CDR3 coding sequence is TGTGCCAGCAGCTTACTAGTCTCTGGGGCCAACGTCCTGACTTTC. Its protein product is CASSLLVSGANVLTF.

This clonotype came up a few times. The chain is built from TRBV18 and TRBJ1-2; D call uncertain. The CDR3 covers 14 residues. With 0 bases removed from V and 0 bases from J, the gap between germline ends came to 5 bases. The V gene's germline CDR1 is KGHSH and CDR2 LQKENI. The CDR3 sequence is CASSPPFPNYGYTF. DNA for the CDR3: TGTGCCAGCTCACCACCGTTCCCTAACTATGGCTACACCTTC.

V and J are TRBV25-1 and TRBJ1-1, with D uncertain. Germline CDR1 MGHDK, CDR2 SYGVNS. The CDR3 length is 13 residues. V was trimmed by 3 bases and J by 7 bases, leaving 12 bases between them. The CDR3 reads CASSDHGWVEAFF. The DNA for the CDR3 is TGTGCCAGCAGTGACCACGGGTGGGTTGAAGCTTTCTTT.

V gene TRBV7-9 combines with J gene TRBJ2-1; D remains unclear. V lost 0 bases and J lost 7, with 10 bases in between. Germline CDR1 and CDR2: SEHNR and FQNEAQ (reference sequence). The length of the CDR3 is 14 residues. CDR3 sequence: CASSLAILKNEQFF. The CDR3 DNA follows: TGTGCCAGCAGCTTAGCGATATTGAAGAATGAGCAGTTCTTC.

This clonotype has at least ten counts. This chain connects TRBV6-5 to TRBJ1-2; maybe TRBD1 (5 bases). In germline, CDR1 is MNHEY, CDR2 SVGAGI. The V gene lost 4 bases and the J gene lost 1 base, with 7 bases spanning the gap. CDR3 length equals 13 residues. The CDR3 here is CASSWTSNYGYTF. The CDR3 bases are TGTGCCAGCAGTTGGACAAGTAACTATGGCTACACCTTC.

The V and J genes are TRBV12-3 or TRBV12-4 and TRBJ2-7; D remains ambiguous. The CDR3 covers 11 residues. The V gene lost 5 bases and the J gene lost 6 bases, with 8 bases spanning the gap. The CDR3, as DNA: TGTGCCAGCAGTGGTTTGGGCGAGCAGTACGTC. This sequence encodes CASSGLGEQYV.

The table lists this clonotype with a few counts. The gene calls are TRBV12-3 or TRBV12-4 and TRBJ2-7, with D perhaps assigned TRBD1 or TRBD2 (5 bases each). This CDR3 is built from 13 residues. With 8 bases removed from V and 0 bases from J, the gap between germline ends came to 11 bases. The CDR3 sequence is CASAPGTSYEQYF. The CDR3 DNA reads as TGTGCCAGCGCCCCCGGGACCTCCTACGAGCAGTACTTC.

The V call is TRBV10-3, the J call TRBJ2-5; D is unclear. With 6 bases removed from V and 2 bases from J, the gap between germline ends came to 7 bases. Per the germline V gene, CDR1 is ENHRY and CDR2 is SYGVKD. The CDR3 covers 12 residues. CDR3 sequence reads: CAIRAEQETQYF. CDR3 DNA sequence: TGTGCCATCAGGGCAGAGCAAGAGACCCAGTACTTC.

The V gene is TRBV4-2, the J gene TRBJ2-1; D is unresolved. From germline, CDR1 is LGHNA and CDR2 YNFKEQ. This CDR3 is 16 amino acids long. V was cut by 4 bases and J by 4 bases, with 17 bases left in between. CDR3 in amino acids: CASSPRAAMAYNEQFF. The CDR3 DNA is TGTGCCAGCAGCCCCCGCGCGGCGATGGCGTACAATGAGCAGTTCTTC.

The rearrangement links TRBV20-1 to TRBJ1-5; TRBD1 is a possible D gene (6 bases). V was pared by 2 bases and J by 2 bases, with 13 bases between. The CDR3 totals 15 residues. Germline lookup yields CDR1 DFQATT and CDR2 SNEGSKA (reference sequence). This CDR3 is CSARRQAMGNQPQHF. CDR3 in DNA: TGCAGTGCTAGACGACAGGCAATGGGCAATCAGCCCCAGCATTTT.

This clonotype turned up a few times. This chain uses TRBV11-2 with TRBJ2-2, with D possibly TRBD2 on 5 matching bases. The CDR3 is 14 residues long. Looked up from germline, CDR1 is SGHAT and CDR2 is FQNNGV. Between the trimmed V and J ends, which lost 5 bases and 7 bases, there was a span of 14 bases. The CDR3 region is CASSPVRGNGELFF. DNA for the CDR3: TGTGCCAGCAGCCCCGTCCGAGGGAACGGGGAGCTGTTTTTT.

In this sample, this clonotype turned up many times. V gene TRBV12-3 or TRBV12-4 combines with J gene TRBJ1-2, with D unresolved. Between the trimmed V and J ends, which lost 3 bases and 4 bases, there was a span of 6 bases. The CDR3 extends over 12 amino acids. CDR3 nucleotides: TGTGCCAGCAGTTTTCTTTCCTATGGCTACACCTTC. It codes for CASSFLSYGYTF.

This clonotype was counted a few times. The rearrangement uses TRBV29-1 and TRBJ2-2; D perhaps matches TRBD2 (6 bases). V was shortened by 4 bases and J by 8 bases, with 14 bases between the two germline ends. Germline V lookup: CDR1 SQVTM, CDR2 ANQGSEA. The CDR3 runs to 13 residues. This CDR3 reads CSVGRVSGGELFF. CDR3 sequence (DNA): TGCAGCGTTGGGAGGGTCTCAGGTGGGGAGCTGTTTTTT.

This clonotype was observed a handful of times. This rearrangement joins TRBV12-3 or TRBV12-4 to TRBJ2-2; D not certain. The CDR3 extends over 14 amino acids. Trimming took 5 bases from V and 2 from J, leaving 9 bases between them. The CDR3 nucleotides are TGTGCCAGCAGTGTTTACAGTAACACCGGGGAGCTGTTTTTT. It is translated as CASSVYSNTGELFF.

The chain has TRBV11-2 and TRBJ2-2, with D maybe TRBD2 (5 bases). The CDR3 contains 18 residues. The V gene lost 5 bases and the J gene lost 1 base, with 20 bases spanning the gap. CDR1 and CDR2 from the germline V gene are SGHAT and FQNNGV. The CDR3 region is CASSPRRVTGMNTGELFF. The CDR3 region has the DNA TGTGCCAGCAGCCCCCGGCGGGTTACCGGGATGAACACCGGGGAGCTGTTTTTT.

In its sample, this clonotype was seen many times. The chain has TRBV20-1 and TRBJ1-5, with D hard to call. CDR3 length: 15 amino acids. CDR1 DFQATT and CDR2 SNEGSKA come from the germline V gene (reference sequence). Trimming took off 0 bases at V and 4 bases at J, with 13 bases between the two ends. The CDR3 coding sequence is TGCAGTGCTAGAGAAACGGGAGGGTTGAATCAGCCCCAGCATTTT. It translates to CSARETGGLNQPQHF.

The chain couples TRBV20-1 to TRBJ2-7; the D gene is possibly TRBD2 (6 bases). Germline V gives CDR1 DFQATT, CDR2 SNEGSKA (reference sequence). V lost 0 bases and J 0 bases, leaving 12 bases between the germline ends. The CDR3 runs 15 residues. In DNA form, the CDR3 reads TGCAGTGCTAGAGAGTCCCGACTAGGCTCCTACGAGCAGTACTTC. Translated: CSARESRLGSYEQYF.

This clonotype occurred many times. The CDR3 DNA sequence: TGTGCCAGCAGCCCCTTCAGGGATGACACTGAAGCTTTCTTT. Amino acids: CASSPFRDDTEAFF. V gene TRBV3-1 combines with J gene TRBJ1-1, with a tentative D call TRBD1 (5 bases). Germline V CDR1 and CDR2: LGHDT, YNNKEL (reference sequence). Trimming stripped 4 bases from V and 3 bases from J, with 12 bases between. The CDR3 runs 14 residues. Filled out from reference TRBV3-1 and TRBJ1-1, the complete variable domain reads DTAVSQTPKYLVTQMGNDKSIKCEQNLGHDTMYWYKQDSKKFLKIMFSYNNKELIINETVPNRFSPKSPDKAHLNLHINSLELGDSAVYFCASSPFRDDTEAFFGQGTRLTVV.

The rearrangement links TRBV24-1 to TRBJ1-2, with unresolved D. This CDR3 region has 13 residues. CDR1 is KGHDR and CDR2 is SFDVKD in the germline V gene. Trimming cost V 0 bases and J 8 bases, with 9 bases left between them. The CDR3 coding sequence is TGTGCCACCAGTGATTTGCCGGGGTTCGGCTACACCTTC. Translating it yields CATSDLPGFGYTF.